This entry lists 8 T cell receptor beta chains sequenced from one sample in a study of blood T cell repertoires in COVID-19. Assay used: immunoSEQ multiplex PCR; TCRdb lists only in-frame clones, some missing. Of 310,000 or so clones in the sample, 85% to 90% were seen once. The sample taken for sequencing was PBMCs or T cells enriched from blood (not recorded which). The receptor set was obtained from a woman aged 18-29 years with acute COVID-19.

The chain uses TRBV5-5 and TRBJ2-7; 7 bases are shared with TRBD1. Germline loops: CDR1 SGHKS, CDR2 YYEKEE (reference sequence). The CDR3 is made up of 14 amino acids. With 3 bases clipped from V and 6 bases from J, the junction kept 9 bases outside the gene matches. For the CDR3, the DNA is TGTGCCAGCAGCTCTACCAGGACAGGCGCCGAGCAGTACTTC. Translation gives CASSSTRTGAEQYF. The full variable domain, rest sourced from reference TRBV5-5 and TRBJ2-7, is DAGVTQSPTHLIKTRGQQVTLRCSPISGHKSVSWYQQVLGQGPQFIFQYYEKEERGRGNFPDRFSARQFPNYSSELNVNALLLGDSALYLCASSSTRTGAEQYFGPGTRLTVT.

V usage is TRBV6-1 and J usage is TRBJ2-4; 10 nucleotides match TRBD2. This CDR3 has 15 residues. The V gene's germline CDR1 is MNHNS and CDR2 SASEGT. V shed 2 bases and J 6 bases; nucleotides not matched to a gene: 4. For the CDR3, the DNA is TGTGCCAGCAGTGAATCAGTAGCGGGAGGAAACATTCAGTACTTC. It translates to CASSESVAGGNIQYF.

The V and J genes are TRBV10-3 and TRBJ2-7, with TRBD2 matching over 11 bases. The V gene end was trimmed by 8 bases and the J gene end by 7 bases; junction bases not matched to a gene: 10. The CDR3 totals 14 residues. The germline CDR1 and CDR2 sequences are ENHRY and SYGVKD. The CDR3 loop reads CAILGTSGQGEQYF. In DNA, the CDR3 is TGTGCCATCCTGGGGACTAGCGGCCAGGGAGAGCAGTACTTC.

The chain uses TRBV9 and TRBJ1-5, with D tentatively TRBD1 (6 bases). Germline V gene data show CDR1 as SGDLS and CDR2 as YYNGEE. The CDR3 is 14 amino acids. V lost 3 bases, J lost 5 bases, and 12 bases lay in between. The CDR3, as DNA: TGTGCCAGCAGCGAGACAGGTTTTGATCAGCCCCAGCATTTT. It is translated as CASSETGFDQPQHF.

The rearrangement links TRBV10-3 to TRBJ2-7; TRBD2 matches 7 bases. Germline V gene sequence: CDR1 ENHRY, CDR2 SYGVKD. This CDR3 spans 14 amino acids. V dropped 6 bases and J dropped 0; count of bases not matched to a gene: 5. CDR3 in DNA: TGTGCCATCAGGCTCCGGGAGGACTCCTACGAGCAGTACTTC. It encodes CAIRLREDSYEQYF.

This chain links TRBV27 with TRBJ1-2; 7 bases map to TRBD1. Unmatched junction bases numbered 6, after V lost 4 bases and J lost 4 bases. Germline V lookup: CDR1 MNHEY, CDR2 SMNVEV (reference sequence). The CDR3 runs 14 residues. The CDR3 loop reads CASSSWGQRYGYTF. Here the CDR3 DNA reads TGTGCCAGCAGTTCCTGGGGACAGCGCTATGGCTACACCTTC.

As DNA, the CDR3 is TGTGCCAGCAGCGTAGCGGGGAGGAAAGAGACCCAGTACTTC. Amino acids: CASSVAGRKETQYF. The chain joins TRBV9 to TRBJ2-5, with a weak D call TRBD2 (6 bases). Trimming pared 0 bases from V and 3 bases from J, leaving 9 bases between. Germline CDR1 reads SGDLS; CDR2 reads YYNGEE. CDR3 length equals 14 residues.

The chain employs TRBV6-6 and TRBJ1-5; 10 nucleotides align to TRBD1. V dropped 2 bases and J dropped 6; count of bases not matched to a gene: 7. Germline V gives CDR1 MNHNY, CDR2 SVGAGI (reference sequence). The CDR3 covers 16 residues. The CDR3 loop reads CASSYGTGDFFQPQHF. DNA for the CDR3: TGTGCCAGCAGTTACGGGACAGGGGATTTTTTTCAGCCCCAGCATTTT.